Each of the 3 T cell receptor beta chains below was sequenced from the same sample in a study of cytomegalovirus exposure and HLA in healthy donors. In the PCR, 60 Vbeta and 13 Jbeta primers were used. The protocol was immunoSEQ multiplex PCR, while the TCRdb copy is restricted to in-frame clones and leaves out a portion. This sample has 80,000 or so clones; 70% to 85% occur once, and the top ten carry approximately 7.2%. The sequencing sample was made of PBMCs. Receptor source: a woman aged 40 to 49 in good health and CMV-seronegative.

This chain links TRBV4-1 with TRBJ2-7, with a weak D call TRBD2 (6 bases). Trimming left V 0 bases short and J 4 bases short, with 13 bases between. Germline loops: CDR1 MGHRA, CDR2 YSYEKL. The CDR3 is 15 residues long. The CDR3 sequence is CASSQDTSGRYEQYF. In DNA form, the CDR3 reads TGCGCCAGCAGCCAAGACACTTCTGGGAGGTACGAGCAGTACTTC.

The chain joins TRBV5-6 to TRBJ2-3, with a tentative D call TRBD1 (6 bases). V lost 3 bases to trimming and J lost 0 bases, with 20 bases between them. Germline loops: CDR1 SGHDT, CDR2 YYEEEE. This CDR3 has 18 residues. CDR3 sequence (DNA): TGTGCCAGCAGCTACGGGGACCCTCTGGGGGCCAGCACAGATACGCAGTATTTT. This encodes CASSYGDPLGASTDTQYF.

This clone was seen a handful of times. This sequence joins TRBV19 and TRBJ1-1; 9 bases are shared with TRBD1. V shed 5 bases, J shed 7 bases, and the junction held 8 bases outside the gene matches. The germline CDR1 and CDR2 sequences are LNHDA and SQIVND (reference sequence). The CDR3 contains 14 residues. CDR3 amino acids: CASSDQQGAVEAFF. The CDR3 DNA reads as TGTGCCAGTAGTGACCAACAGGGGGCGGTTGAAGCTTTCTTT.